What follows is one T cell receptor beta chain and its context. Per germline, CDR1 MNHEY and CDR2 SMNVEV (reference sequence). The V gene lost 7 bases and the J gene lost 8 bases, with 15 bases spanning the gap. The CDR3 is 14 amino acids. The data were obtained in a study of T cell changes during pregnancy in multiple sclerosis. Measured with immunoSEQ multiplex PCR; TCRdb has only the in-frame clones, and not every one. Of over 50,000 clones detected, approximately 90% appear once; the ten largest clones hold around 0.85%. Here the sequenced sample was peripheral blood, taken in the first trimester of pregnancy. The chain joins TRBV27 to TRBJ1-6; a weak D match, TRBD1 (6 bases). This TCR came from a female donor in good health, enrolled as a control in a pregnancy study. The CDR3 loop is CASMRYREDSPLHF. CDR3 coding DNA: TGTGCCAGCATGCGTTACAGGGAAGATTCACCCCTCCACTTT.